The clone carrying this TCR beta chain came up many times. Its antigen is not known. This sample was taken from a study of CD8 T cells in ankylosing spondylitis. Overall study results and limits: In peripheral blood, disease-linked CD8+ clones occurred at relatively low frequencies. Reportedly, significant enrichment of disease-linked clones occurred in matched ankylosing spondylitis synovial fluid. In ankylosing spondylitis blood, a motif of 7 to 9 highly homologous TCR beta variants appeared characteristic.

Quantitative 5'-RACE with molecular barcodes produced the TCR beta libraries. TCRdb reprocessed the 5' RACE reads with MiXCR, giving one entry per CDR3 protein. The sample shows about 310,000 distinct CDR3 sequences, less than 25% of them seen only once. Trimming took off 0 bases at V and 5 bases at J, with 6 bases between the two ends. Germline V gene lookup returns CDR1 SGHRS and CDR2 YFSETQ. The CDR3 length is 13 residues. Sequencing was done on a sample of blood, either unsorted or a sorted T cell fraction (not recorded which). V and J are TRBV5-1 and TRBJ2-1; the D is unclear. The sequence was collected from a female donor with ankylosing spondylitis or in good health (not recorded which). The CDR3 is CASSLAVHNEQFF. In DNA form, the CDR3 reads TGCGCCAGCAGCTTGGCCGTCCACAATGAGCAGTTCTTC.